Listed below are T cell receptor beta chains from one sample, sequenced in a study of early T cells in non-severe SARS-CoV-2 infection. TCRdb reanalysed the 5' RACE reads using MiXCR and keeps one entry per CDR3 protein. The sample contains approximately 97,000 distinct CDR3 sequences, approximately 11% of which appear only once. Sequencing was performed on whole blood, taken at baseline. The origin of the receptors is an adult who was a healthcare worker with PCR-confirmed SARS-CoV-2 infection or an uninfected control (not recorded which). Each CDR3 is given with its conserved first and last residue. Each record gives: CDR3 protein, CDR3 DNA, V gene, D gene, J gene, clone size. The D gene is left open where the match is weak. Some rows have no size entry. The others give once, few or many, or a class for an expanded clone.

CASSRQRGIADTQYF,TGTGCCAGCAGCCGCCAGCGGGGGATCGCAGATACGCAGTATTTT,TRBV7-2,TRBD2,TRBJ2-3,few
CSARRGTGRRLGEQFF,TGCAGTGCTAGGAGGGGGACAGGGAGGCGGTTAGGTGAGCAGTTCTTC,TRBV20-1,TRBD1,TRBJ2-1,many
CASSIVDRAAETQYF,TGTGCCAGTAGTATAGTGGACAGGGCGGCGGAGACCCAGTACTTC,TRBV19,TRBD1,TRBJ2-5,few
CASSQGGTVGTEAFF,TGTGCCAGCAGCCAGGGGGGGACGGTGGGCACTGAAGCTTTCTTT,TRBV5-4,TRBD1,TRBJ1-1,few
CSARPGTGSTEAFF,TGCAGCGCCCGACCTGGGACAGGGTCCACTGAAGCTTTCTTT,TRBV29-1,TRBD1,TRBJ1-1,NA
CSAGQEDYEQYF,TGCAGTGCTGGGCAGGAGGACTACGAGCAGTACTTC,TRBV20-1,NA,TRBJ2-7,NA
CSAPATSADTQYF,TGCAGTGCTCCGGCGACTAGCGCAGATACGCAGTATTTT,TRBV20-1,TRBD2,TRBJ2-3,NA
CASSQDYRMNTEAFF,TGTGCCAGCAGCCAAGATTACCGGATGAACACTGAAGCTTTCTTT,TRBV4-2,NA,TRBJ1-1,NA
CASRELLAGVYNEQFF,TGTGCCAGCAGGGAGCTACTAGCGGGAGTCTACAATGAGCAGTTCTTC,TRBV2,TRBD2,TRBJ2-1,many
CASSFDRGHGGELFF,TGTGCCAGCAGCTTCGACAGGGGGCATGGCGGGGAGCTGTTTTTT,TRBV7-3,TRBD1,TRBJ2-2,few
CASSLRGGTGGREQYF,TGTGCCAGCAGTTTACGGGGAGGGACAGGGGGCCGCGAGCAGTACTTC,TRBV12-3/TRBV12-4,TRBD1,TRBJ2-7,NA
CASSQVGASTNEKLFF,TGTGCCAGCAGCCAAGTAGGGGCTTCAACTAATGAAAAACTGTTTTTT,TRBV4-2,NA,TRBJ1-4,NA
CSARVQGAGNQPQHF,TGCAGTGCTAGAGTCCAGGGGGCAGGCAATCAGCCCCAGCATTTT,TRBV20-1,TRBD1,TRBJ1-5,NA
CASSDRLGARSEKLFF,TGTGCCAGTAGTGACCGTCTGGGGGCTCGGAGTGAAAAACTGTTTTTT,TRBV19,NA,TRBJ1-4,many
CATSGTSGGELGIQYF,TGTGCCACCAGTGGGACTAGCGGGGGGGAATTAGGCATTCAGTACTTC,TRBV24-1,TRBD2,TRBJ2-4,many
CASSQGDRDYEQYF,TGTGCCAGCAGCCAAGGGGACAGGGACTACGAGCAGTACTTC,TRBV4-2,TRBD1,TRBJ2-7,NA
CASSFSVRSDNEQYF,TGTGCCAGCAGTTTCTCCGTCCGGAGCGACAACGAGCAGTACTTC,TRBV3-1,NA,TRBJ2-7,few
CASSESSGYNEQFF,TGTGCCAGCAGTGAATCTAGCGGTTACAATGAGCAGTTCTTC,TRBV2,TRBD2,TRBJ2-1,few
CSASPLFRATNEKLFF,TGCAGTGCCAGTCCCCTTTTCAGGGCAACTAATGAAAAACTGTTTTTT,TRBV20-1,NA,TRBJ1-4,NA
CASSPGQGASEPQHF,TGTGCCAGCTCACCGGGACAGGGGGCTAGCGAGCCCCAGCATTTT,TRBV18,TRBD1,TRBJ1-5,many
CASSVTSGGTDTQYF,TGCGCCAGCAGCGTTACTAGCGGGGGCACAGATACGCAGTATTTT,TRBV5-1,TRBD2,TRBJ2-3,few
CASSRRTGGLEQYF,TGTGCCAGCAGCCGCCGGACAGGGGGCCTCGAGCAGTACTTC,TRBV7-9,TRBD1,TRBJ2-7,many
CASSLGWYPSTPNTGELFF,TGTGCCAGCAGCTTAGGATGGTACCCCAGCACGCCGAACACCGGGGAGCTGTTTTTT,TRBV13,NA,TRBJ2-2,few
CASSRPSPAYGYTF,TGTGCCAGCAGTCGTCCGTCGCCAGCGTATGGCTACACCTTC,TRBV7-9,NA,TRBJ1-2,few
CASSPVAGVSSYNEQFF,TGTGCCAGCAGTCCTGTAGCGGGGGTGAGCTCCTACAATGAGCAGTTCTTC,TRBV12-3/TRBV12-4,TRBD2,TRBJ2-1,few
CSARKTGDGYTF,TGCAGTGCTAGAAAGACAGGGGATGGCTACACCTTC,TRBV20-1,TRBD1,TRBJ1-2,few
CSARGTNNSPLHF,TGCAGTGCTAGAGGGACCAATAATTCACCCCTCCACTTT,TRBV20-1,NA,TRBJ1-6,many
CASRPLQAGEWNTGELFF,TGTGCCAGCAGACCCCTGCAGGCGGGAGAGTGGAACACCGGGGAGCTGTTTTTT,TRBV5-6,TRBD2,TRBJ2-2,NA
CSVEENRGREQFF,TGCAGCGTTGAAGAGAACAGGGGGCGTGAGCAGTTCTTC,TRBV29-1,TRBD1,TRBJ2-1,NA
CASRPGQGVADTQYF,TGTGCCAGTCGTCCGGGACAGGGGGTGGCAGATACGCAGTATTTT,TRBV19,TRBD1,TRBJ2-3,many
CASIRMNSKHYEQYF,TGTGCCAGTATTAGGATGAACAGCAAACACTACGAGCAGTACTTC,TRBV25-1,NA,TRBJ2-7,few
CASSEQGDTEAFF,TGTGCCAGCAGTGAGCAGGGGGACACTGAAGCTTTCTTT,TRBV6-4,TRBD1,TRBJ1-1,many
CASSLGGEEDTQYF,TGTGCCAGCAGCTTGGGGGGCGAAGAAGATACGCAGTATTTT,TRBV7-9,NA,TRBJ2-3,many
CASSTPTSTDTQYF,TGTGCCAGCTCAACTCCCACTAGCACAGATACGCAGTATTTT,TRBV18,NA,TRBJ2-3,NA
CASSITTGNHEQFF,TGTGCCAGTAGTATAACGACAGGAAACCATGAGCAGTTCTTC,TRBV19,NA,TRBJ2-1,few
CASSKGRRTQYF,TGTGCCAGCAGCAAAGGGCGGAGAACCCAGTACTTC,TRBV21-1,NA,TRBJ2-5,NA
CASSPHGTSGDNEQFF,TGTGCCAGCAGTCCGCATGGGACTAGCGGGGACAATGAGCAGTTCTTC,TRBV27,TRBD2,TRBJ2-1,many
CASSRGLAADTDTQYF,TGTGCCAGCAGCCGGGGACTAGCGGCCGACACAGATACGCAGTATTTT,TRBV7-9,TRBD2,TRBJ2-3,many
CARSPPDQREATGELFF,TGTGCCAGAAGCCCACCGGACCAGCGGGAGGCCACCGGGGAGCTGTTTTTT,TRBV5-3,TRBD2,TRBJ2-2,few
CASSLSGINYEQYF,TGTGCCAGCAGTCTAAGCGGGATTAACTACGAGCAGTACTTC,TRBV27,TRBD2,TRBJ2-7,few
CSVRRGLRTEDTQYF,TGCAGCGTTCGCCGGGGTCTCCGAACGGAAGATACGCAGTATTTT,TRBV29-1,NA,TRBJ2-3,medium-sized
CSARDKASGVNEQFF,TGCAGTGCTAGAGATAAGGCTAGCGGGGTTAATGAGCAGTTCTTC,TRBV20-1,TRBD2,TRBJ2-1,NA
CSARSSGGIYEQYF,TGCAGTGCTAGAAGTAGCGGGGGGATCTACGAGCAGTACTTC,TRBV20-1,TRBD2,TRBJ2-7,NA
CASSFSPYSYNEQFF,TGTGCCAGCAGTTTTAGCCCATACTCCTACAATGAGCAGTTCTTC,TRBV27,NA,TRBJ2-1,few
CASSLAASTDTQYF,TGTGCCAGCAGCTTAGCTGCCAGCACAGATACGCAGTATTTT,TRBV7-9,NA,TRBJ2-3,many
CASSSGGAGEKLFF,TGCGCCAGCAGTTCAGGGGGCGCCGGTGAAAAACTGTTTTTT,TRBV10-2,TRBD1,TRBJ1-4,many
CASSLYFQGRGLGNTGELFF,TGTGCCAGCAGCTTATATTTCCAGGGAAGAGGTTTAGGGAACACCGGGGAGCTGTTTTTT,TRBV7-3,NA,TRBJ2-2,few
CAWRPTTETSTDTQYF,TGTGCCTGGAGACCCACCACCGAGACTAGCACAGATACGCAGTATTTT,TRBV30,NA,TRBJ2-3,NA